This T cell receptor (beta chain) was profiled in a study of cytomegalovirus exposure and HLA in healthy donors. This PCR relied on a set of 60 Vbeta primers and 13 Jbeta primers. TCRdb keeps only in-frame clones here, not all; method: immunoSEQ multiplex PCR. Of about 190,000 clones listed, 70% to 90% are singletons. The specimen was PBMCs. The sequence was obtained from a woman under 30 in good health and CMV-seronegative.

The CDR3 spells CASSEVQGLNTEAFF. CDR3 bases: TGTGCCAGCAGTGAAGTTCAGGGCCTGAACACTGAAGCTTTCTTT. V usage is TRBV25-1 and J usage is TRBJ1-1, with D maybe TRBD1 (5 bases). This CDR3 is 15 amino acids long. The V gene's germline CDR1 is MGHDK and CDR2 SYGVNS. The V and J ends lost 2 bases and 0 bases respectively, with 10 bases between them.